The 16 T cell receptor beta chains below come from one sample, sequenced in a study of molecular identifiers for immune sequencing clone quantification. TCRdb redid the calling of the PCR reads with MiXCR, one entry per CDR3 protein. Among fewer than 350,000 distinct CDR3 sequences listed, around a fifth were seen once. The sample consisted of naive CD8+ T cells from blood, with Jurkat cell RNA spiked in. Subset described: FACS-sorted CD8+CD4-CCR7+CD45RA+ naive T cells. The receptors originated from a human donor in good health. Some libraries in this study had Jurkat cell RNA spiked in.

This clonotype has a count of ten or more. The chain joins TRBV4-1 to TRBJ2-7; TRBD1 matches 7 bases. The CDR3 runs 14 residues. Germline CDR1 reads MGHRA; CDR2 reads YSYEKL. The trim removed 0 bases at V and 5 bases at J, leaving 4 bases unmatched. The CDR3 here is CASSQDRGGNEQYF. Here the CDR3 DNA reads TGCGCCAGCAGCCAAGATAGAGGGGGCAACGAGCAGTACTTC.

In this sample, this clonotype turned up many times. V usage is TRBV20-1 and J usage is TRBJ2-2; 9 bases fit TRBD1. The CDR3 extends over 13 amino acids. CDR1 DFQATT and CDR2 SNEGSKA come from the germline V gene (reference sequence). The J segment lost 5 bases and the V segment lost 4 bases, leaving 2 bases of the junction unmatched. CDR3 nucleotides: TGCAGTGCTACGGGACAGGGAACCGGGGAGCTGTTTTTT. Amino acid sequence: CSATGQGTGELFF.

This clonotype occurred a few times. A junction boundary mismatches the germline segment, possibly from a read error. The chain uses TRBV7-6 and TRBJ1-1; 10 bases map to TRBD1. CDR3 length: 16 residues. From germline, CDR1 is SGHVS and CDR2 FNYEAQ. CDR3 sequence (DNA): TGTGCCGGCAGCTCCGGACAGGGGGAGGTTGGCACTGAAGCTTTCTTT. Protein product: CAGSSGQGEVGTEAFF.

This clonotype turned up a few times. The V and J genes are TRBV2 and TRBJ2-7; D may correspond to TRBD1 or TRBD2 (5 bases each). Trimming removed 3 bases at V and 5 bases at J, with 14 bases between. This CDR3 comprises 14 residues. Germline values: CDR1 SNHLY, CDR2 FYNNEI. The CDR3 nucleotides are TGTGCCAGCAGTGAGATTGGTGGGGGAAACGAGCAGTACTTC. It encodes CASSEIGGGNEQYF.

This clonotype was seen repeatedly, ten times or more. The V and J genes are TRBV5-4 and TRBJ2-5, with a possible D match to TRBD2 (6 bases). Trimming took 0 bases from V and 0 from J, leaving 6 bases between them. The CDR3 has 14 residues. The V gene's germline CDR1 is SGHNT and CDR2 YYREEE (reference sequence). The CDR3 region is CASSLGLDQETQYF. In nucleotides, the CDR3 is TGTGCCAGCAGCTTGGGACTAGACCAAGAGACCCAGTACTTC.

About this clonotype: This may be a read error: a much more frequent sequence differs by one nucleotide. The V gene is TRBV7-9, the J gene TRBJ1-1; TRBD1 is a possible D gene (5 bases). Germline CDR1 reads SEHNR; CDR2 reads FQNEAQ (reference sequence). The CDR3 is made up of 15 amino acids. The V end was cut by 5 bases, the J end by 2 bases, with 15 bases between. The CDR3 is CASSQRQGSNTEAFF. The CDR3, as DNA: TGTGCCAGCAGCCAAAGGCAGGGTAGTAACACTGAAGCTTTCTTT.

This clonotype appeared many times. The genes are TRBV28 and TRBJ2-3; TRBD2 agrees at 9 bases. The ends lost 6 bases at V and 4 bases at J; junction bases unmatched: 8. The germline V gene encodes CDR1 MDHEN and CDR2 SYDVKM. CDR3 length equals 15 residues. The CDR3 loop reads CASSSVGGRADTQYF. The CDR3 bases are TGTGCCAGCAGCTCCGTTGGCGGGAGGGCAGATACGCAGTATTTT.

Concerning this clonotype itself: This clone may be a read error of a much larger clone one base away. The chain combines TRBV2 with TRBJ2-7; unclear D gene. Germline-derived CDR1 and CDR2 are SNHLY and FYNNEI. V lost 8 bases and J 0 bases, leaving 17 bases between the germline ends. This CDR3 is built from 15 residues. CDR3 DNA: TGTGCCAGCCTTATGAAAACCAAGTTCTCCTACGAGCAGTACTTC. It specifies CASLMKTKFSYEQYF. Using reference TRBV2 and TRBJ2-7 for the parts outside the CDR3, the full variable domain is EPEVTQTPSHQVTQMGQEVILRCVPISNHLYFYWYRQILGQKVEFLVSFYNNEISEKSEIFDDQFSVERPDGSNFTLKIRSTKLEDSAMYFCASLMKTKFSYEQYFGPGTRLTVT.

Turning to this clonotype: A single base separates this from a much larger clone, so it may be a read error. V is TRBV4-1 and J is TRBJ1-5; 9 bases agree with TRBD1. Germline loops: CDR1 MGHRA, CDR2 YSYEKL. The CDR3 loop spans 15 amino acids. The CDR3 nucleotides are TGCGCCAGCAACCAAGGGGACAGGGCTGATCAGCCCCAGCATTTT. Its translation: CASNQGDRADQPQHF.

In its sample, this clonotype was seen many times. The chain uses TRBV27 and TRBJ1-3; D gene uncertain. Germline CDR1 reads MNHEY; CDR2 reads SMNVEV (reference sequence). CDR3 length equals 16 residues. V was clipped by 5 bases and J by 2 bases, with 16 bases between them. The CDR3 DNA reads TGTGCCAGCAGTCCCAATCCGGGGATAACTGGAAACACCATATATTTT. Amino acids: CASSPNPGITGNTIYF.

This clonotype appeared many times. The chain recombines TRBV13 with TRBJ1-1; a weak D match, TRBD1 (5 bases). The CDR3 has 14 amino acids. Trimming removed 4 bases from V and 2 bases from J, with 11 bases in between. Germline V gene data show CDR1 as PRHDT and CDR2 as FYEKMQ (reference sequence). The CDR3 region has the DNA TGTGCCAGCAGCTCTCGGACATATAACACTGAAGCTTTCTTT. Translation gives CASSSRTYNTEAFF.

This clonotype was counted ten times or more. V is TRBV7-2 and J is TRBJ1-6; D remains unclear. V dropped 5 bases and J dropped 9 bases, with 11 bases sitting between them. From germline, CDR1 is SGHTA and CDR2 FQGNSA. The CDR3 contains 13 residues. DNA for the CDR3: TGTGCCAGCAGCCGTATTATAAGTTCACCCCTCCACTTT. Its protein product is CASSRIISSPLHF.

This clonotype showed up many times. The V and J genes are TRBV7-2 and TRBJ2-2; D remains unclear. The CDR3 sequence is 14 residues long. CDR1 is SGHTA, CDR2 FQGNSA, per germline. V lost 4 bases and J 1 base, leaving 7 bases between the germline ends. Here the CDR3 reads CASSYYLNTGELFF. CDR3 sequence (DNA): TGTGCCAGCAGCTACTATCTGAACACCGGGGAGCTGTTTTTT.

The chain employs TRBV6-2 or TRBV6-3 and TRBJ1-1; the D gene is possibly TRBD1 (5 bases). Germline V gives CDR1 MNHEY, CDR2 SVGEGT. V shed 5 bases and J shed 3 bases, with 25 bases lying between them. The CDR3 spans 18 residues. The CDR3 reads CASSPRLGGWGEDTEAFF. The CDR3 DNA reads TGTGCCAGCAGTCCCCGTTTGGGGGGATGGGGGGAAGACACTGAAGCTTTCTTT.

The rearrangement links TRBV11-2 to TRBJ2-5; the D gene is possibly TRBD2 (7 bases). The length of the CDR3 is 16 residues. Trimming shortened V by 0 bases and J by 9 bases, and 20 bases separated the two germline ends. CDR1 and CDR2 (germline): SGHAT, FQNNGV. This CDR3 reads CASSLDLAGARGAQYF. In DNA, the CDR3 is TGTGCCAGCAGCTTAGATCTCGCGGGGGCCCGCGGGGCCCAGTACTTC.

This clonotype was seen at least ten times. DNA of the CDR3: TGTGCCAGCAGCGTCGGGGATTTAACCGGGGAGCTGTTTTTT. Translating gives CASSVGDLTGELFF. The chain is built from TRBV9 and TRBJ2-2; TRBD2 might be the D (5 bases). The CDR3 has 14 residues. V lost 2 bases and J lost 5, with 10 bases in between. Per germline, CDR1 SGDLS and CDR2 YYNGEE.